This T cell receptor (beta chain) was sequenced in a study of T cells in Graves' hyperthyroidism and ophthalmopathy. Study outcomes and limitations: Within blood appeared most thyroid clonotypes that had expanded above 0.001. A 13 V-J model separated ophthalmopathy from stable hyperthyroidism.

There are 14 residues in the CDR3. The V end was cut by 2 bases, the J end by 3 bases, with 14 bases between. Germline V gives CDR1 GTSNPN, CDR2 SVGIG (reference sequence). RNA transcripts served as the template for amplifying TCR beta CDR3 regions. First-round RT-PCR with HTBI primers amplified the TCR CDR3 region. Each CDR3 protein gets one entry after TCRdb re-called the multiplex PCR reads with MiXCR. The table lists 600,000 to 650,000 distinct CDR3 sequences, roughly 20% of them singletons. The diagnoses drew upon clinical symptoms, serum thyroxine and TRAb, thyroid ultrasound and orbital computed tomography. The PBMCs studied were ones that came from 8.5 to 10 ml fresh peripheral blood. Concerning this clonotype: What it recognizes is unknown.

The receptor's source is a man aged 30 to 39 with Graves' ophthalmopathy. The sequencing sample was made of blood. The rearrangement links TRBV30 to TRBJ2-7; TRBD1 might be the D (6 bases). Here the CDR3 DNA reads TGTGCCTGGAGTAGGGGGAGAGGGGACTACGAGCAGTACTTC. Translating gives CAWSRGRGDYEQYF.